This T cell receptor (beta chain) was retrieved from a study of post-analysis software for immune sequencing data. The CDR3 extends over 14 amino acids. The ends lost 1 base at V and 3 bases at J; junction bases unmatched: 3. Germline assignment: CDR1 SGDLS and CDR2 YYNGEE. General study results and limits: TRBV segments more frequent in patients than in controls numbered several and included TRBV5-6, TRBV5-1 and TRBV20-1.

Included in the TCR beta cDNA libraries were unique molecular identifiers. MiXCR, run by TCRdb on the PCR reads, gives a single entry per CDR3 protein. The repertoire holds 750,000 to 950,000 distinct CDR3 sequences, with around 45% as singletons. For this clonotype: The antigen is not known.

Input material: blood. The clonotype originates from a girl aged 10 to 17 with multiple sclerosis. This rearrangement joins TRBV9 to TRBJ1-2; 7 bases fit TRBD1. CDR3: CASSVRDRHYGYTF. The CDR3 DNA reads as TGTGCCAGCAGCGTACGGGACAGACACTATGGCTACACCTTC. Full variable domain (missing parts from reference TRBV9 and TRBJ1-2): DSGVTQTPKHLITATGQRVTLRCSPRSGDLSVYWYQQSLDQGLQFLIQYYNGEERAKGNILERFSAQQFPDLHSELNLSSLELGDSALYFCASSVRDRHYGYTFGSGTRLTVV.